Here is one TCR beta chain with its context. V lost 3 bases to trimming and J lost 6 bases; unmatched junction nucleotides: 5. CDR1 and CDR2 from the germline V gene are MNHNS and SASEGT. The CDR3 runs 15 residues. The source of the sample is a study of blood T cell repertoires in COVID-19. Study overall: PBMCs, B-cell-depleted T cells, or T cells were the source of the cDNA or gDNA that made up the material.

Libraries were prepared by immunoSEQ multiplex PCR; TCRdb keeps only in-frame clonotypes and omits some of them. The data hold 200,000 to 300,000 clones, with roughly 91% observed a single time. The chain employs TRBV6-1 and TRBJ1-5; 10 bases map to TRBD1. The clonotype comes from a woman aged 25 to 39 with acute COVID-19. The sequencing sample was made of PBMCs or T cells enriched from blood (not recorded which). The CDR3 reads CASSEGQGFSQPQHF. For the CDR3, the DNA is TGTGCCAGCAGTGAGGGACAGGGGTTCAGTCAGCCCCAGCATTTT.